The 31 T cell receptor beta chains below come from one sample, sequenced in a study of blood T cell repertoires in COVID-19. Assay: immunoSEQ multiplex PCR; the TCRdb copy retains only in-frame clones and omits some. The table lists about 280,000 clones, around 86% of them singletons. Sequenced input: peripheral blood. These receptors all stem from a woman younger than 45 who had recovered from COVID-19.

The chain is built from TRBV7-8 and TRBJ2-7; TRBD1 might be the D (6 bases). V lost 5 bases and J lost 2, with 10 bases in between. The CDR3 contains 13 residues. Per the germline V gene, CDR1 is SGHVS and CDR2 is FQNEAQ. The CDR3 DNA is TGTGCCAGCAGCCCCAGGGGTCCCTACGAGCAGTACTTC. Translated: CASSPRGPYEQYF.

The CDR3 here is CASSPGLPYEQYF. The CDR3 DNA is TGTGCCAGCAGTCCGGGACTCCCGTACGAGCAGTACTTC. The chain carries TRBV6-5 and TRBJ2-7; weak D call: TRBD2 (6 bases). The CDR3 covers 13 residues. With 5 bases removed from V and 4 bases from J, the gap between germline ends came to 12 bases. Germline CDR1 reads MNHEY; CDR2 reads SVGAGI.

V and J are TRBV5-4 and TRBJ2-5; a weak D match, TRBD1 (6 bases). The V end lost 2 bases, the J end lost 1 base, and 18 bases lay between the germline ends. Germline-derived CDR1 and CDR2 are SGHNT and YYREEE (reference sequence). The CDR3 is 17 residues long. The chain's CDR3 is CASSFNQGRMVQETQYF. CDR3 bases: TGTGCCAGCAGCTTCAACCAGGGGAGAATGGTCCAAGAGACCCAGTACTTC.

The chain links TRBV5-1 to TRBJ1-6; D is uncertain. V lost 0 bases to trimming and J lost 7 bases, with 8 bases between them. Germline V lookup: CDR1 SGHRS, CDR2 YFSETQ. The CDR3 sequence is 14 residues long. The CDR3 nucleotides read TGCGCCAGCAGCTTGGCTTTCGGGAATTCACCCCTCCACTTT. It specifies CASSLAFGNSPLHF.

This chain uses TRBV4-1 with TRBJ1-2, with D uncertain. V lost 1 base and J lost 2, with 11 bases in between. This CDR3 comprises 15 residues. In germline, CDR1 is MGHRA, CDR2 YSYEKL. CDR3 sequence: CASSQVGRRNYGYTF. DNA of the CDR3: TGCGCCAGCAGCCAAGTCGGACGGAGGAACTATGGCTACACCTTC.

The chain has TRBV12-3 or TRBV12-4 and TRBJ2-1; maybe TRBD2 (6 bases). The CDR3 is 13 amino acids. The V gene lost 6 bases and the J gene lost 9 bases, with 15 bases spanning the gap. The CDR3 loop is CASRIGSSSEQFF. Here the CDR3 DNA reads TGTGCCAGCAGGATCGGGAGTTCCAGTGAGCAGTTCTTC.

The chain links TRBV5-4 to TRBJ2-7; TRBD1 might be the D (6 bases). The V end lost 2 bases, the J end lost 4 bases, and 10 bases lay between the germline ends. The CDR3 is 13 residues long. Germline V gene sequence: CDR1 SGHNT, CDR2 YYREEE (reference sequence). CDR3 nucleotides: TGTGCCAGCAGCTTTTCCACAGGGTACGAGCAGTACTTC. Encoded protein: CASSFSTGYEQYF.

The chain employs TRBV5-6 and TRBJ1-3, with D possibly matching TRBD1 (6 bases). Between the trimmed V and J ends, which lost 2 bases and 2 bases, there was a span of 8 bases. Germline V gene data show CDR1 as SGHDT and CDR2 as YYEEEE. This CDR3 has 14 amino acids. This chain's CDR3 is CASSLYRAGNTIYF. For the CDR3, the DNA is TGTGCCAGCAGCTTATACAGGGCTGGAAACACCATATATTTT.

This chain joins TRBV5-6 and TRBJ2-5, with D possibly matching TRBD2 (6 bases). V was shortened by 4 bases and J by 5 bases, with 15 bases between the two germline ends. CDR3 length equals 14 residues. CDR1 is SGHDT, CDR2 YYEEEE, per germline. The CDR3 reads CASSQKTRGETQYF. The CDR3 bases are TGTGCCAGCAGCCAAAAGACCCGGGGGGAGACCCAGTACTTC.

The chain couples TRBV6-5 to TRBJ2-7; 9 bases map to TRBD2. Germline V CDR1 and CDR2: MNHEY, SVGAGI. This CDR3 has 16 amino acids. Unmatched junction bases numbered 5, after V lost 0 bases and J lost 2 bases. This chain's CDR3 is CASSYSGAGGAYEQYF. As DNA, the CDR3 is TGTGCCAGCAGTTACTCTGGGGCGGGAGGGGCCTACGAGCAGTACTTC.

This sequence joins TRBV6-5 and TRBJ1-2; TRBD1 is a possible D gene (6 bases). Germline CDR1 is MNHEY and CDR2 is SVGAGI. V was trimmed by 0 bases and J by 3 bases, leaving 11 bases between them. The CDR3 spans 15 residues. CDR3 sequence (DNA): TGTGCCAGCAGTTACTCGGCAGGGGATGACTATGGCTACACCTTC. This encodes CASSYSAGDDYGYTF.

The chain joins TRBV3-1 (or the pseudogene TRBV3-2) to TRBJ2-7; possible D gene TRBD2, 5 bases. This CDR3 contains 11 residues. CDR1 LGHDT and CDR2 YNNKEL come from the germline V gene (reference sequence). With 3 bases removed from V and 5 bases from J, the gap between germline ends came to 5 bases. CDR3 bases: TGTGCCAGCAGCCACGGGAACGAGCAGTACTTC. Protein: CASSHGNEQYF.

The rearrangement links TRBV19 to TRBJ1-2; D uncertain. V was shortened by 8 bases and J by 4 bases, with 14 bases between the two germline ends. Germline V gene lookup returns CDR1 LNHDA and CDR2 SQIVND (reference sequence). The CDR3 extends over 13 amino acids. The DNA for the CDR3 is TGTGCCAGTGGGCTTGAACGGCGCTATGGCTACACCTTC. Encoded protein: CASGLERRYGYTF.

The chain links TRBV28 to TRBJ1-1; TRBD1 is a possible D gene (5 bases). The CDR3 length is 13 residues. The V end lost 6 bases, the J end lost 3 bases, and 11 bases lay between the germline ends. Germline values: CDR1 MDHEN, CDR2 SYDVKM. CDR3 nucleotides: TGTGCCAGCAGCCCCTCAGGGTACACTGAAGCTTTCTTT. Translated, it gives CASSPSGYTEAFF.

The rearrangement uses TRBV28 and TRBJ1-2, with 7 bases lining up with TRBD1. Germline V gene sequence: CDR1 MDHEN, CDR2 SYDVKM. With V trimmed by 0 bases and J by 8 bases, 6 bases remained unmatched. The CDR3 contains 14 residues. The chain's CDR3 is CASSLWGTEGGYTF. CDR3 DNA: TGTGCCAGCAGTTTATGGGGGACAGAGGGAGGCTACACCTTC.

This chain links TRBV2 with TRBJ2-7; TRBD1 matches 11 bases. Germline assignment: CDR1 SNHLY and CDR2 FYNNEI. This CDR3 spans 16 amino acids. Losses at the gene ends were 4 bases for V and 1 base for J; bases not matched to a gene: 6. The CDR3 spells CASSVLGQGASYEQYF. The CDR3 DNA reads as TGTGCCAGCAGTGTTCTAGGACAGGGGGCATCCTACGAGCAGTACTTC.

This clone was seen once. V usage is TRBV28 and J usage is TRBJ1-1; D not resolved. V lost 3 bases and J 11 bases, leaving 13 bases between the germline ends. The CDR3 has 12 residues. The germline V gene encodes CDR1 MDHEN and CDR2 SYDVKM. In DNA, the CDR3 is TGTGCCAGCAGTTTGGTGGGGAGTTGGGCTTTCTTT. Its translation is CASSLVGSWAFF.

The rearrangement links TRBV7-2 to TRBJ1-1; D ambiguous. Germline lookup yields CDR1 SGHTA and CDR2 FQGNSA. This CDR3 has 14 residues. Trimming took 2 bases from V and 1 from J, leaving 8 bases between them. CDR3 DNA sequence: TGTGCCAGCAGCTTATCATCCGGGAACACTGAAGCTTTCTTT. Protein: CASSLSSGNTEAFF.

V is TRBV11-2 and J is TRBJ2-2, with D hard to call. The CDR3 loop spans 14 amino acids. Germline values: CDR1 SGHAT, CDR2 FQNNGV. The V end lost 3 bases, the J end lost 1 base, and 6 bases lay between the germline ends. CDR3: CASSLSLNTGELFF. CDR3 in DNA: TGTGCCAGCAGCTTGTCCTTGAACACCGGGGAGCTGTTTTTT.

The chain employs TRBV10-1 and TRBJ1-1, with D possibly being TRBD1 (6 bases). Germline CDR1 is WNHNN and CDR2 is SYGVQD (reference sequence). This CDR3 region has 18 residues. V was clipped by 11 bases and J by 0 bases, with 28 bases between them. In DNA, the CDR3 is TGCGCCGGTTACCCGCGACAGGCGAGAGGCGCGATGAACACTGAAGCTTTCTTT. This codes for CAGYPRQARGAMNTEAFF.

The rearrangement links TRBV2 to TRBJ2-1; TRBD2 agrees at 7 bases. The V and J ends lost 7 bases and 5 bases, in that order; junction bases with no gene match: 5. Germline V lookup: CDR1 SNHLY, CDR2 FYNNEI. This CDR3 has 13 amino acids. The CDR3 region is CASNVAGDNEQFF. The CDR3 DNA reads TGTGCCAGCAACGTGGCGGGGGACAATGAGCAGTTCTTC.

CDR3 bases: TGTGCCAGCAGCGAGGACGGACAGGCCTCAGGCTACACCTTC. This sequence encodes CASSEDGQASGYTF. The chain uses TRBV28 and TRBJ1-2; TRBD1 matches at 7 bases. The CDR3 consists of 14 residues. Trimming took 6 bases from V and 8 from J; bases not matched to a gene: 12. Germline CDR1 reads MDHEN; CDR2 reads SYDVKM.

The CDR3 here is CASSPTSSPDTQYF. The CDR3 nucleotides are TGTGCCAGCAGCCCGACTAGCTCCCCAGATACGCAGTATTTT. V usage is TRBV7-3 and J usage is TRBJ2-3; 7 bases are shared with TRBD2. The CDR3 spans 14 residues. The ends lost 5 bases at V and 4 bases at J; junction bases unmatched: 6. In germline, CDR1 is SGHTA, CDR2 FQGTGA.

The J gene is TRBJ2-5, the V gene TRBV19; TRBD2 might be the D (5 bases). V was trimmed by 3 bases and J by 5 bases, leaving 16 bases between them. Germline values: CDR1 LNHDA, CDR2 SQIVND (reference sequence). The CDR3 is 15 residues long. The CDR3 loop is CASSIMSGSRETQYF. Here the CDR3 DNA reads TGTGCCAGTAGTATCATGTCGGGATCGAGGGAGACCCAGTACTTC. Full variable domain (outside the CDR3, taken from reference TRBV19 and TRBJ2-5): DGGITQSPKYLFRKEGQNVTLSCEQNLNHDAMYWYRQDPGQGLRLIYYSQIVNDFQKGDIAEGYSVSREKKESFPLTVTSAQKNPTAFYLCASSIMSGSRETQYFGPGTRLLVL.

This chain links TRBV28 with TRBJ1-2; 7 bases fit TRBD1. In germline, CDR1 is MDHEN, CDR2 SYDVKM. The CDR3 is 14 residues long. Unmatched junction bases numbered 11, after V lost 8 bases and J lost 5 bases. The CDR3 reads CASRLTGLLYGYTF. CDR3 sequence (DNA): TGTGCCAGCCGATTGACAGGGCTCTTATATGGCTACACCTTC.

The gene calls are TRBV24-1 and TRBJ2-2; D may be TRBD2 (6 bases). CDR3 length: 14 residues. Trimming stripped 9 bases from V and 4 bases from J, with 14 bases between. The germline CDR1 and CDR2 sequences are KGHDR and SFDVKD. The CDR3 coding sequence is TGTGCCACCGGAGGGGCGGAGCCCACCGGGGAGCTGTTTTTT. It encodes CATGGAEPTGELFF.

The chain links TRBV5-1 to TRBJ2-2, with 9 bases matching TRBD2. Looked up from germline, CDR1 is SGHRS and CDR2 is YFSETQ. Trimming cost V 2 bases and J 2 bases; bases outside gene matches: 7. This CDR3 contains 17 residues. CDR3 in DNA: TGCGCCAGCAGCTTAACCCTAGCGGGGATTAACACCGGGGAGCTGTTTTTT. It is translated as CASSLTLAGINTGELFF.

The chain joins TRBV10-1 to TRBJ1-1; D is undetermined. From germline, CDR1 is WNHNN and CDR2 SYGVQD (reference sequence). V was cut by 7 bases and J by 6 bases, with 15 bases left in between. This CDR3 contains 13 residues. This CDR3 is CASTNAPGAEAFF. CDR3 nucleotides: TGCGCCAGCACGAACGCGCCCGGGGCTGAAGCTTTCTTT.

The genes are TRBV19 and TRBJ1-5; D may be TRBD1 (6 bases). This CDR3 contains 16 residues. Germline V gene sequence: CDR1 LNHDA, CDR2 SQIVND (reference sequence). The V end was cut by 3 bases, the J end by 4 bases, with 16 bases between. The CDR3 DNA reads TGTGCCAGTAGTATGGGGGGGCGGGGAATTAATCAGCCCCAGCATTTT. Its protein is CASSMGGRGINQPQHF.

CDR3 residues: CASSHRQGAGELFF. The DNA for the CDR3 is TGTGCCAGCAGCCACAGACAGGGTGCCGGGGAGCTGTTTTTT. The chain joins TRBV3-1 (or the pseudogene TRBV3-2) to TRBJ2-2; 7 bases map to TRBD1. V gave up 3 bases and J gave up 6 bases; unmatched junction bases: 4. Germline V gives CDR1 LGHDT, CDR2 YNNKEL (reference sequence). This CDR3 spans 14 amino acids.

V gene TRBV7-9 combines with J gene TRBJ2-5, with a weak D call TRBD2 (6 bases). This CDR3 is built from 14 residues. The V gene's germline CDR1 is SEHNR and CDR2 FQNEAQ (reference sequence). The V and J ends lost 8 bases and 2 bases respectively, with 15 bases between them. The CDR3 DNA sequence: TGTGCCAGCGCCGACTTGGGGGGACAAGAGACCCAGTACTTC. Its protein is CASADLGGQETQYF.